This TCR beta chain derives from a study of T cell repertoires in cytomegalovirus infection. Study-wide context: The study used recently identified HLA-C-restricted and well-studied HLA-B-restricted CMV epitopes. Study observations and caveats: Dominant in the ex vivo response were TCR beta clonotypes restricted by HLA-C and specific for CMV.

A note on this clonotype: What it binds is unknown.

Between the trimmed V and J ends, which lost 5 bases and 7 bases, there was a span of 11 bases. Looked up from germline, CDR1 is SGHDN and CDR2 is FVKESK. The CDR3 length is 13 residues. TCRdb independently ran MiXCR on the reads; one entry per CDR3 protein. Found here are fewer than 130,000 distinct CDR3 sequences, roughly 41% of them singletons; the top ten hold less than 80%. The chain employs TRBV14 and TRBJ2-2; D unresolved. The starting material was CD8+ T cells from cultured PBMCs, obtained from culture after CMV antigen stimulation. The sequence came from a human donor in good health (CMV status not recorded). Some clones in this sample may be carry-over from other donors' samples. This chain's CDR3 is CASSKKARGELFF. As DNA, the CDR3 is TGTGCCAGCAGCAAGAAAGCACGCGGGGAGCTGTTTTTT.